Below, one T cell receptor (beta chain) is given with its context. The CDR3 has 15 amino acids. Losses at the gene ends were 1 base for V and 4 bases for J; bases not matched to a gene: 9. Germline CDR1 GTSNPN, CDR2 SVGIG (reference sequence). This sample was included in a study of blood T cell repertoires in COVID-19. Study-wide context: Some COVID-19 samples were acute and others convalescent; all came from the United States, Italy and Spain. Sample material is recorded as cDNA or gDNA derived from T cells, B-cell-depleted T cells, or PBMCs.

Source study methods: Amplified reference gene primers provided the basis for estimating nucleated cell counts. Only in-frame clones appear in the TCRdb table, and some are missing; sequencing was by immunoSEQ multiplex PCR. The V and J calls and clone size were taken over from that table, and D and trimming were inferred from the DNA. The sample records 90,000 to 150,000 clones, around 80% being singletons. The chain joins TRBV30 to TRBJ1-2; TRBD1 agrees at 7 bases. The sequenced material came from peripheral blood. This sequence was found in a woman at least 80 years old with acute or convalescent COVID-19. Here the CDR3 reads CAWSAGTVGGYGYTF. The CDR3 DNA is TGTGCCTGGAGTGCGGGGACAGTCGGCGGCTATGGCTACACCTTC.